This TCR beta chain is drawn from a study of response to subunit inactivated influenza vaccine. Germline values: CDR1 DFQATT, CDR2 SNEGSKA (reference sequence). Trimming removed 6 bases at V and 0 bases at J, with 21 bases between. The CDR3 spans 17 residues. This clonotype was picked up many times. The antigen remains undetermined. Study-wide points: The authors proposed limited new T cell recruitment per seasonal influenza vaccination.

Using its own MiXCR run on the RT-PCR reads, TCRdb lists one record per CDR3 protein. The data contain approximately 300,000 distinct CDR3 sequences, 22% of them singletons. This chain joins TRBV20-1 and TRBJ1-5; TRBD1 is a possible D gene (6 bases). Sequences were derived from PBMCs from blood, sampled 21 months after vaccination. The sequence was collected from a man aged 45-69 years who received an inactivated influenza vaccine. CDR3 in amino acids: CSALNGGQLYSNQPQHF. CDR3 sequence (DNA): TGCAGTGCCTTGAACGGGGGCCAACTTTATAGCAATCAGCCCCAGCATTTT.